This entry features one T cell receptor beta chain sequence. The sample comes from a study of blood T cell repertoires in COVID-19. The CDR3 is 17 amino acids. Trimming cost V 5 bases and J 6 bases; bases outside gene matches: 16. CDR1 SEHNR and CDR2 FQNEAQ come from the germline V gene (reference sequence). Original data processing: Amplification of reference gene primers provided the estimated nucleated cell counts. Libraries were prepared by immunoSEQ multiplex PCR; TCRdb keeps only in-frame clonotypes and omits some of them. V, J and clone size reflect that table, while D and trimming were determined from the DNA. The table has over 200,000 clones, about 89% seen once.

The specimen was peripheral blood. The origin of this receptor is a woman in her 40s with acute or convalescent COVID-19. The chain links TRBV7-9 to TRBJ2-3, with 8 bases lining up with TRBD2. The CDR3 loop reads CASSTSRGGGLVDTQYF. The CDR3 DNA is TGTGCCAGCAGCACATCAAGGGGTGGGGGACTAGTTGATACGCAGTATTTT.